This T cell receptor beta chain stems from a study of cytomegalovirus exposure and HLA in healthy donors. Study-level points and caveats: Reported findings show TCR beta sequences accurately forecast HLA-A and HLA-B alleles in most subjects.

Amplification used 60 Vbeta primers and 13 Jbeta primers. Sequencing was performed with immunoSEQ multiplex PCR; in TCRdb, only in-frame clones are kept and a portion is missing. The profile shows 90,000 to 120,000 clones, roughly 84% of them singletons. This CDR3 contains 14 residues. V lost 7 bases to trimming and J lost 3 bases, with 13 bases between them. In germline, CDR1 is LNHNV, CDR2 YYDKDF (reference sequence). With respect to this clone: What it binds is unknown.

Every donor was a healthy person donating bone marrow. The source material was PBMCs. The TCR originated in a woman aged 18-35 years in good health and CMV-seronegative. The V gene is TRBV15, the J gene TRBJ2-1, with D hard to call. The chain's CDR3 is CATNPSSVYNEQFF. For the CDR3, the DNA is TGTGCCACCAACCCGAGCTCCGTCTACAATGAGCAGTTCTTC.